The T cell receptor (beta chain) under discussion was sequenced for a study of blood T cell repertoires in COVID-19. Overall study context: Specimens from acute and convalescent COVID-19 originated in the United States, Italy and Spain. Sample material is recorded as cDNA or gDNA derived from T cells, B-cell-depleted T cells, or PBMCs.

The CDR3 covers 14 residues. Trimming cost V 1 base and J 7 bases, with 11 bases left between them. CDR1 LNHNV and CDR2 YYDKDF come from the germline V gene (reference sequence). Original handling: Estimated nucleated cell counts came from reference gene primer amplification. Repertoires were generated with immunoSEQ multiplex PCR, while TCRdb's copy carries only in-frame clones and drops some. V and J calls and clone size are as listed in that table; D and trimming were resolved from the DNA. The sample holds approximately 40,000 clones; over 80% are singletons and the top ten take around 10%. The clonotype was recovered from a woman in her seventies with acute or convalescent COVID-19. This chain uses TRBV15 with TRBJ1-5; D is possibly TRBD1 (5 bases). The sequenced sample consisted of peripheral blood. In nucleotides, the CDR3 is TGTGCCACCAGCAGAGGGCAGGGAAGACAGCCCCAGCATTTT. Its translation: CATSRGQGRQPQHF.